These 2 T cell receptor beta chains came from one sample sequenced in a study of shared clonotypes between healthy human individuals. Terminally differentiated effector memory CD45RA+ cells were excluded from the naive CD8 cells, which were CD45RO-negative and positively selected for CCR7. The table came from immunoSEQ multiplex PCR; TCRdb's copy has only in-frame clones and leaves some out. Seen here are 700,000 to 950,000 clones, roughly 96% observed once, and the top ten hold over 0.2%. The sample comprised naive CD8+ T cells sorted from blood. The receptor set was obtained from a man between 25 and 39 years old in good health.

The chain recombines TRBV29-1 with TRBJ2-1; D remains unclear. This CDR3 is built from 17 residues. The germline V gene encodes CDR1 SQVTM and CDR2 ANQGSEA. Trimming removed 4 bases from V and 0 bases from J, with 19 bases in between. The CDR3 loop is CSVVGARLESSYNEQFF. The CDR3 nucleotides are TGCAGCGTTGTAGGAGCGAGGCTCGAGAGCTCCTACAATGAGCAGTTCTTC.

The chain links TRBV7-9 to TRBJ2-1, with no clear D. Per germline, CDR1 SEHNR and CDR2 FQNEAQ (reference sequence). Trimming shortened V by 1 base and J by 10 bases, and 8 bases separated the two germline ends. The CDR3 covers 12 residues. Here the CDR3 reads CASSLVLGEQFF. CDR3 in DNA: TGTGCCAGCAGCTTAGTGCTTGGCGAGCAGTTCTTC.